This entry is about one T cell receptor (beta chain). It has no known antigen specificity. No quality values exist for individual bases; no much larger clone is one base distant. Graves' hyperthyroidism was defined as stable when no progression to ophthalmopathy occurred over 18 months of follow-up. The hyperthyroidism patients were between 18 and 65 years old and newly diagnosed, with a disease duration of less than 2 months. The study excluded patients with uncontrolled infections, other autoimmune diseases, pregnancy or lactation. Diagnoses were established on the basis of clinical symptoms, serum thyroxine and TRAb, thyroid ultrasound, and orbital computed tomography. Ficoll-Paque density gradient centrifugation was used to isolate PBMCs from 8.5 to 10 ml of fresh peripheral blood. Total RNA was extracted with Trizol reagent, and quality was checked on an Agilent 2100 Bioanalyzer. The TCR beta CDR3 regions were amplified from the RNA transcripts. The TCR CDR3 was subjected to a first round of RT-PCR using the HTBI primer set and the Qiagen OneStep RT-PCR kit. The libraries were constructed in a second round of multiplex PCR and then size-selected and purified. Libraries were sequenced paired-end with 100 bp reads on an Illumina HiSeq2000. On the study's bioinformatics: SOAPnuke was used to process the raw data, throwing out any read that contained adapters or uncalled bases, had a mean Phred below 15, or lacked an exact constant-primer or identifier match. High-quality paired reads were merged with COPE v1.2.5, and unique nucleotide sequences were defined as clonotypes. MiTCR v1.1 was used to align the clonotypes against IMGT TRBV, TRBD and TRBJ reference segments. Only V-J combinations with frequency above 0.0001, covering about 99% of repertoires, were analysed. The TCS score was defined as F50 (clonal expansion) divided by E x V (chaos), with BLOSUM62-based TCRdist calculated between CDR3 peptides within each V-J. Welch's t-statistics and random forest reduced fewer than 600 V-J features to about 13, which were used in a naive Bayes classifier (R e1071). TCRdb trimmed public reads at Q25 via fastp, called clones via MiXCR and kept in-frame beta chains. Each entry merges the rows of one CDR3 protein and shows their most common DNA and genes. These V and J calls are TCRdb output, not the study's own analysis. This sample gives under 700,000 distinct CDR3 sequences in total; approximately 15% of them show up just once. Around 19% of the sample is taken by the ten largest.

The CDR3 runs 15 amino acids, cysteine and phenylalanine included. This entry keeps only the CDR3 DNA: 45 bases, framed from base 1. The CDR1 and CDR2 encoded by the germline V gene are KGHSH and LQKENI. V loses 0 bases of germline sequence and J loses 7 bases, and the interval between the two ends is 12 bases. The sample comes from a study of T cells in Graves' hyperthyroidism and ophthalmopathy (dated by TCRdb to between 2018 and 2021). Turning to the overall study: Peripheral blood was collected at initial diagnosis, before any treatment. An independent validation cohort of around 20 hyperthyroidism patients and 17 patients who later progressed to ophthalmopathy tested prospective prediction of ophthalmopathy. The paper reports TCR Vbeta CDR3 sequencing of over 130 peripheral blood samples: fewer than 50 ophthalmopathy, fewer than 80 hyperthyroidism and roughly 17 progressor patients. The roughly 90 discovery patients were divided at random into training and test sets in a 7:3 ratio. In addition, the study compared T-cell repertoires in thyroid tissue and in blood from roughly six Graves' hyperthyroidism patients. After sampling, hyperthyroidism patients received methimazole starting at 30 mg daily, and ophthalmopathy patients received high-dose intravenous methylprednisolone. A discovery cohort of about 100 patients, about 44 with Graves' ophthalmopathy and 57 with stable Graves' hyperthyroidism, was used to find distinguishing TCR V-J signatures.

On the study overall, not on this receptor specifically: Most expanded thyroid clonotypes (frequency above 0.001) were also found in blood, which suggests that blood repertoires may mirror thyroid immune responses. Ophthalmopathy was separated from stable hyperthyroidism by a 13 V-J signature model, with about 88% sensitivity and 81% to 83% specificity obtained in cross-validation and 80%/75% obtained in testing. No statistical method was used to fix the sample size in advance, and group allocation was not hidden from the investigators. In validation, the model predicted progression to ophthalmopathy a median of approximately 6.3 months before onset, with approximately 68% sensitivity and 72.22% specificity.

The chain joins TRBV18 to TRBJ1-4, with the D gene not clear enough to name. Sequencing was done on a sample of blood. The origin of this receptor is a woman under 30 with Graves' hyperthyroidism. The nucleotide sequence is TGTGCCAGCTCACCACCTGATCTCCGGGGTGAAAAACTGTTTTTT. Translated, this gives CASSPPDLRGEKLFF.